Listed below are T cell receptor beta chains from one sample, sequenced in a study of T cell responses to AZD1222 COVID-19 vaccine. This table comes from immunoSEQ multiplex PCR, and its TCRdb copy is limited to in-frame clones, with some not included. This sample yields some 130,000 clones, of which roughly nine tenths are seen a single time; 2.4% belongs to the top ten. The material was peripheral blood, obtained on day 0 of AZD1222 vaccination. The origin of the receptors is an adult in good health. The CDR3 runs from the conserved cysteine through the conserved F or W. Fields, in order: D gene, V gene, J gene, CDR3 DNA, CDR3 protein. The D gene is left open where the match is weak.

-,TRBV10-3,TRBJ1-1,TGTGCCATCAGTGAGTCAGGGACGGCTTTCTTT,CAISESGTAFF
-,TRBV7-3,TRBJ1-1,TGTGCCAGCAGCAAACCACCGGCCGGGGAAGCTTTCTTT,CASSKPPAGEAFF
-,TRBV9,TRBJ2-3,TGTGCCAGCAGCGTAGGGGGGGCATTAGATACGCAGTATTTT,CASSVGGALDTQYF
-,TRBV28,TRBJ1-6,TGTGCCAGCAGTTTAATCCCCGGGGCGGGGAATTCACCCCTCCACTTT,CASSLIPGAGNSPLHF
TRBD1,TRBV11-2,TRBJ2-4,TGTGCCAGCAGCGAGCGCACCGGGACAGGTCAAAACATTCAGTACTTC,CASSERTGTGQNIQYF
TRBD1,TRBV2,TRBJ1-1,TGTGCCAGCAGCGAACGCCCGACAGGGACCAAAGCTTTCTTT,CASSERPTGTKAFF
TRBD2,TRBV7-7,TRBJ2-2,TGTGCTAGCAGCCCGACGCCAGTCCCCCCGGGAGGGCCGGGCACCGGGGAGCTGTTTTTT,CASSPTPVPPGGPGTGELFF
-,TRBV5-6,TRBJ2-7,TGTGCCAGCAGCTTGGTGCTGTCAAAACAACAGTACTTC,CASSLVLSKQQYF
-,TRBV9,TRBJ2-7,TGTGCCAGCAGCCCCCGGCAAGCCTTTGCGTACGAGCAGTACTTC,CASSPRQAFAYEQYF
-,TRBV11-1,TRBJ1-3,TGTGCCAGCAGCTTAGTCGGACAACACTCTGGAAACACCATATATTTT,CASSLVGQHSGNTIYF
TRBD2,TRBV28,TRBJ2-1,TGTGCCAGCAGCCAAATAGCGGGAGGTCTATACAATGAGCAGTTCTTC,CASSQIAGGLYNEQFF
-,TRBV3-1/TRBV3-2,TRBJ1-2,TGTGCCAGCAGCCAAGATGGGGGTAGCTTTTATGGCTACACCTTC,CASSQDGGSFYGYTF
TRBD1,TRBV28,TRBJ1-5,TGTGCCAGTCGGACAGGGGGCGCTGGCAATCAGCCCCAGCATTTT,CASRTGGAGNQPQHF
TRBD1,TRBV7-8,TRBJ2-7,TGTGCCAGCAGCTTGCCAACAGGGGGCGTATCCAGCGGGACCACCTACGAGCAGTACTTC,CASSLPTGGVSSGTTYEQYF
TRBD2,TRBV5-4,TRBJ2-6,TGTGCCAGCAGCGTGGGGCTAGCGGGAGGGAGCTCTGGGGCCAACGTCCTGACTTTC,CASSVGLAGGSSGANVLTF
-,TRBV3-1/TRBV3-2,TRBJ1-6,TGTGCCAGCAGCCAAGACTTGTGGCGTGATAATTCACCCCTCCACTTT,CASSQDLWRDNSPLHF
-,TRBV10-2,TRBJ1-1,TGCGCCAGCGGCCAAGGGGGGACTGAAGCTTTCTTT,CASGQGGTEAFF
-,TRBV7-3,TRBJ2-7,TGTGCCAGCAGCTTAATCCCCACCGATCCCTACGAGCAGTACTTC,CASSLIPTDPYEQYF
-,TRBV2,TRBJ1-4,TGTGCCAGCAGTCTTACAGGGTCTAATGAAAAACTGTTTTTT,CASSLTGSNEKLFF
-,TRBV10-1,TRBJ2-2,TGCGCCAGCAGTGAGGTGAGGACTACGAACACCGGGGAGCTGTTTTTT,CASSEVRTTNTGELFF
-,TRBV7-8,TRBJ1-5,TGTGCCAGCAGCTTAAAACACGGCAATCAGCCCCAGCATTTT,CASSLKHGNQPQHF
-,TRBV5-1,TRBJ2-4,TGCGCCAGCAGCTCGGCAGGGGTGGGGGCCAAAAACATTCAGTACTTC,CASSSAGVGAKNIQYF
-,TRBV6-5,TRBJ1-1,TGTGCCAGCAGTTCCTCCATGAACACTGAAGCTTTCTTT,CASSSSMNTEAFF
-,TRBV2,TRBJ1-1,TGTGCCAGCAGTCGAGGGGGGATGAACACTGAAGCTTTCTTT,CASSRGGMNTEAFF
-,TRBV5-6,TRBJ1-5,TGTGCCAGCAGCTTGTGGGACCGCAATCAGCCCCAGCATTTT,CASSLWDRNQPQHF
-,TRBV4-1,TRBJ2-7,TGCGCCAGCAGCCAAGGCATAGGGACCCGGGAGCAGTACTTC,CASSQGIGTREQYF
-,TRBV6-1,TRBJ1-5,TGTGCCAGCAGTGAAAGAGGGGCCGGGCCCCAGCATTTT,CASSERGAGPQHF
-,TRBV29-1,TRBJ2-5,TGCAGCGTTGGCAGGACCCAAGAGACCCAGTACTTC,CSVGRTQETQYF
TRBD1,TRBV28,TRBJ1-1,TGTGCCAGCAGTTCTAGGGGGGGGACAGGGAAAGTTGCTTTCTTT,CASSSRGGTGKVAFF
TRBD1,TRBV3-1/TRBV3-2,TRBJ2-5,TGTGCCAGCAGCCAAGATGGGACAGGGCATGAGACCCAGTACTTC,CASSQDGTGHETQYF
-,TRBV13,TRBJ1-2,TGTGCCAGCAGCCGAAGAGACAGGAACTATGGCTACACCTTC,CASSRRDRNYGYTF